One sample yielded the 2 T cell receptor beta chains listed below, sequenced in a study of PD-1 blockade in classical Hodgkin lymphoma. Regarding time point: cycle 4 day 1 (C4D1), after less than seven weeks of nivolumab. Autologous stem cell transplantation was followed by relapse in every patient, and brentuximab vedotin exposure varied. The table came from immunoSEQ multiplex PCR; TCRdb's copy has only in-frame clones and leaves some out. The sample shows about 13,000 clones, around 80% of them seen only once. The sample in question was peripheral blood mononuclear cells (PBMCs), obtained before the fourth cycle of nivolumab. The receptors derive from a human donor with classical Hodgkin lymphoma.

The count of this clone is one. CDR3 residues: CAWNEGAGIYEQYF. The CDR3 region has the DNA TGTGCCTGGAATGAAGGAGCAGGGATCTACGAGCAGTACTTC. J is TRBJ2-7 and V is TRBV30; the D gene is possibly TRBD1 (5 bases). Trimming took 4 bases from V and 3 from J, leaving 16 bases between them. Germline values: CDR1 GTSNPN, CDR2 SVGIG (reference sequence). This CDR3 has 14 amino acids.

This clone is a singleton in its sample. The chain is built from TRBV6-5 and TRBJ1-4, with TRBD1 as a possible D gene (6 bases). The CDR3 consists of 16 residues. Trimming stripped 0 bases from V and 8 bases from J, with 16 bases between. CDR1 is MNHEY, CDR2 SVGAGI, per germline. The CDR3 DNA is TGTGCCAGCAGTTACTCCCCATCTACGGGGGGCGAAAAACTGTTTTTT. As protein: CASSYSPSTGGEKLFF.